The sequence of this T cell receptor (beta chain) was determined in a study of blood T cell repertoires in COVID-19. There are 13 residues in the CDR3. Unmatched junction bases numbered 5, after V lost 9 bases and J lost 3 bases. Germline values: CDR1 SNHLY, CDR2 FYNNEI. In the original processing: Estimates of nucleated cell counts were drawn from the amplification of reference gene primers. Measured with immunoSEQ multiplex PCR; TCRdb has only the in-frame clones, and not every one. D and trimming come from the DNA, and the V and J calls and clone size come from that table. The sample contains some 380,000 clones, 88% of which appear only once. This study enrolled people aged 18 to 89 from around 26 US geographic areas. Participants had their cohort set by participant-reported clinical history.

The chain employs TRBV2 and TRBJ2-3, with 8 bases that match TRBD1. The sequenced material came from PBMCs or T cells enriched from blood (not recorded which). The TCR comes from a woman aged 40 to 49 with acute COVID-19. In nucleotides, the CDR3 is TGTGCCAGTGGAGACAGGGGAACAGATACGCAGTATTTT. Translated: CASGDRGTDTQYF.